This TCR beta chain was sequenced for a study of OX40 agonist ivuxolimab in advanced cancers. Study results and caveats: CD4+ and CD8+ T cells in blood underwent clonal expansion by week 6 at 0.1 to 3.0 mg/kg. In CD8+ T cells, expanded clones were on average more numerous than in CD4+.

V was shortened by 0 bases and J by 9 bases, with 0 bases between the two germline ends. Per germline, CDR1 DFQATT and CDR2 SNEGSKA (reference sequence). CDR3 length: 8 amino acids. This clone was seen a few times. The antigen remains undetermined. Measured with immunoSEQ multiplex PCR; TCRdb has only the in-frame clones, and not every one. Here the sample spans 60,000 to 70,000 clones, 75% to 95% being singletons. This TCR derives from an adult with an advanced solid tumor such as melanoma, head and neck, liver or kidney cancer. The sequencing here drew on CD4+ or CD8+ T cells sorted from blood, taken in a trial of the OX40 agonist ivuxolimab. The chain employs TRBV20-1 and TRBJ2-7; D not certain. In nucleotides, the CDR3 is TGCAGTGCTAGAGAGCAGTACTTC. Translation gives CSAREQYF.